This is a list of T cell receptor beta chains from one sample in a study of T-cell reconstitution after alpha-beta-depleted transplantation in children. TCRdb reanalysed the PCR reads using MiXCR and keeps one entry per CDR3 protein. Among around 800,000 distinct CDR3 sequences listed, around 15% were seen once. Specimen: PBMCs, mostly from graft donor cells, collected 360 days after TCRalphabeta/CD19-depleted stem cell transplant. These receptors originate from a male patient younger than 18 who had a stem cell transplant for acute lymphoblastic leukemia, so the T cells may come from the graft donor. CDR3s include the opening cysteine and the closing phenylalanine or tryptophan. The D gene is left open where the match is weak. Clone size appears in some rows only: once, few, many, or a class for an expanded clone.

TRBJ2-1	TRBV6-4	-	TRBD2	TGTGCCAGCAGTGAGACTAGCGACTACAATGAGCAGTTCTTC	CASSETSDYNEQFF
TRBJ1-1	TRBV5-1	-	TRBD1	TGCGCCAGCAGCCGGGACAGGGCCCTGAACACTGAAGCTTTCTTT	CASSRDRALNTEAFF
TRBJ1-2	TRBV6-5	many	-	TGTGCCAGCAGTCGTACAGCCTATGGCTACACCTTC	CASSRTAYGYTF
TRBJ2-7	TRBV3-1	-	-	TGTGCCAGCAGCCAAGCGTACTACGAGCAGTACTTC	CASSQAYYEQYF
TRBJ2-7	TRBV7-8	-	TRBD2	TGTGCCAGCAGCTTAGAAGCGGGAGCGGGGGAGCAGTACTTC	CASSLEAGAGEQYF
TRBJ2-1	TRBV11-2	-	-	TGTGCCAGCAGCTTTCAGGTGGATGAGCAGTTCTTC	CASSFQVDEQFF
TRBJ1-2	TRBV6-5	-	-	TGTGCCAGCAGTTACGAGCAGGAAAGGCATGGCTACACCTTC	CASSYEQERHGYTF
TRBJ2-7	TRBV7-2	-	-	TGTGCCAGCAGCCCTGGACCCCAAGGCGTGTACGAGCAGTACTTC	CASSPGPQGVYEQYF
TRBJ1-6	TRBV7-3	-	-	TGTGCCAGCAGCTTAACCGGGACACCTCTCAACGGAGGTTCACCCCTCCACTTT	CASSLTGTPLNGGSPLHF
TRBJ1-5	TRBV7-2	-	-	TGTGCCAGCAGCTTAGCGCCGGGGGAGGGGAGCAATCAGCCCCAGCATTTT	CASSLAPGEGSNQPQHF
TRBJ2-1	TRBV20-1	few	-	TGCAGTGTTAAATATCCTGAGCAGTTCTTC	CSVKYPEQFF
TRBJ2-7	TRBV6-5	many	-	TGTGCCAGCAGTTACTCGAACAGACAGCCAATGGTATCCGAGCAGTACTTC	CASSYSNRQPMVSEQYF
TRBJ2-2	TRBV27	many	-	TGTGCCAGCCGTCAGGGGACGAACACCGGGGAGCTGTTTTTT	CASRQGTNTGELFF
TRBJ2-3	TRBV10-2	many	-	TGCGCCAGCAGTGGGGACAGCACAGATACGCAGTATTTT	CASSGDSTDTQYF
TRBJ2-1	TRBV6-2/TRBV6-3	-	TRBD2	TGTGCCAGCAGCTCCAGACTAGCGGGAGGGATCTACAATGAGCAGTTCTTC	CASSSRLAGGIYNEQFF
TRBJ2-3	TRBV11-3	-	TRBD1	TGTGCCAGCAGCCCCGGACAGGGGATAATAGATACGCAGTATTTT	CASSPGQGIIDTQYF
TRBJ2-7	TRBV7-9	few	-	TGTGCCAGCGGGAAGGACCAGCAGCTGTACTTC	CASGKDQQLYF
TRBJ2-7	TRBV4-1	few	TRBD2	TGCGCCAGCAGCCAGACCCCCGGGACTAGAAGCTTTTACGAGCAGTACTTC	CASSQTPGTRSFYEQYF
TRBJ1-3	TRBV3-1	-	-	TGTGCCAGCAATCGAGTTACAGGGTCTGGAAACACCATATATTTT	CASNRVTGSGNTIYF
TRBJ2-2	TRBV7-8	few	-	TGTGCCAGCAGCTCCCACCCCCAGCTCACCGGGGAGCTGTTTTTT	CASSSHPQLTGELFF
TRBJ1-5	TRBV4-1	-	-	TGCGCCAGCAGCCATGAGCCGGGACGGGTCAATCAGCCCCAGCATTTT	CASSHEPGRVNQPQHF
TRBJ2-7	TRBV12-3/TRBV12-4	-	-	TGTGCCAGCAGTGCTCGTGGGGCGGGGCCCTACGAGCAGTACTTC	CASSARGAGPYEQYF
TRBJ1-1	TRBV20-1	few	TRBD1	TGCAGTGCCCTTTCGACAGGGAGGACTGAAGCTTTCTTT	CSALSTGRTEAFF
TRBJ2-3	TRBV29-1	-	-	TGCAGCGTTCTCGGTCAAGACGATACGCAGTATTTT	CSVLGQDDTQYF
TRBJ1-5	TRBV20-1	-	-	TGCAGTGCTAGAAGAGGTGGGTCTCAGCCCCAGCATTTT	CSARRGGSQPQHF
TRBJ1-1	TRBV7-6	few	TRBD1	TGTGCCAGCAGCTTCAACAGGGGATTAACTGAAGCTTTCTTT	CASSFNRGLTEAFF
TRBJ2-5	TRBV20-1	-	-	TGCAGTGCTAGAGTCCCCAGGGATCGAGAGACCCAGTACTTC	CSARVPRDRETQYF
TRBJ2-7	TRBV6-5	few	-	TGTGCCAGCAGTTACCACGGGTCTTTCTACGAGCAGTACTTC	CASSYHGSFYEQYF
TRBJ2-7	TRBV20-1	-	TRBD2	TGCAGTGCTCCTGGACTAGCGGGTCTCGAGCAGTACTTC	CSAPGLAGLEQYF
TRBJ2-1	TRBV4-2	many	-	TGTGCCAGCAGCCAAGGTTCAGAGAGCTCCTACAATGAGCAGTTCTTC	CASSQGSESSYNEQFF
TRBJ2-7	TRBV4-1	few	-	TGCGCCAGCAGCCAGTTTTACTATCCCTACGAGCAGTACTTC	CASSQFYYPYEQYF
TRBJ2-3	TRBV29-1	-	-	TGCAGCGTTGAAGCGGGGGCGACCACAGATACGCAGTATTTT	CSVEAGATTDTQYF
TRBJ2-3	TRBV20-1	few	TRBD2	TGCAGTGCGCATACTAGCGGAACCGGAGATACGCAGTATTTT	CSAHTSGTGDTQYF
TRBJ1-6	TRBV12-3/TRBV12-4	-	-	TGTGCCAGCAACTTCCAGGGCAGCTCCTATAATTCACCCCTCCACTTT	CASNFQGSSYNSPLHF
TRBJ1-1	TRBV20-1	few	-	TGCAGTGCTAGCGCAGGGATCGACACTGAAGCTTTCTTT	CSASAGIDTEAFF
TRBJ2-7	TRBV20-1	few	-	TGCAGTGCTAGAGGCCCCCTTACAGGGACCTACGAGCAGTACTTC	CSARGPLTGTYEQYF
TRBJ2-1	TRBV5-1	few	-	TGCGCCAGCAGCGGCCCAAGCGGAACCTCCTACAATGAGCAGTTCTTC	CASSGPSGTSYNEQFF
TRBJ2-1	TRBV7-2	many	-	TGTGCCAGCAGCCTAACCCCCGCGAATGAGCAGTTCTTC	CASSLTPANEQFF
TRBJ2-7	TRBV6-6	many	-	TGTGCCAGCGGCCCCGGGAGTTACGAGCAGTACTTC	CASGPGSYEQYF
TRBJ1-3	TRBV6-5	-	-	TGTGCCAGCAGTTACTCGGGGGGACCTGGAAACACCATATATTTT	CASSYSGGPGNTIYF
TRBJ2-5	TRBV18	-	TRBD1	TGTGCCAGCTCACCCGGGACAGGGATCGAGACCCAGTACTTC	CASSPGTGIETQYF
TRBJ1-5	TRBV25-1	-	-	TGTGCCAGCAGTGAATCTAACGGGGGCCGACAGCCCCAGCATTTT	CASSESNGGRQPQHF
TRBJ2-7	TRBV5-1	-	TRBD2	TGCGCCAGCAGCCTCCTTGGACTAGCGGGTTCCGAGCAGTACTTC	CASSLLGLAGSEQYF
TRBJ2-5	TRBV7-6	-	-	TGTGCCAGCAGCTTAGCGCGCCGTAATCAAGAGACCCAGTACTTC	CASSLARRNQETQYF
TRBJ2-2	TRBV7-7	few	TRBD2	TGTGCCAGCAGCTTAGAAGGGACTAGTCGGACCGGGGAGCTGTTTTTT	CASSLEGTSRTGELFF
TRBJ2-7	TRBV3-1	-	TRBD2	TGTGCCAGCAGCCAAGAACTAGCGGGAGACAACGAGCAGTACTTC	CASSQELAGDNEQYF
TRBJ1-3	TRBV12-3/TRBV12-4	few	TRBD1	TGTGCCAGCAGTTTTACCGGGACAGGGTCGTTAGCGAACACCATATATTTT	CASSFTGTGSLANTIYF
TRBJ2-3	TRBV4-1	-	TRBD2	TGCGCCAGCAGCCAAGATCCAGCACCGAAGGCGGGAGCGTATTTT	CASSQDPAPKAGAYF
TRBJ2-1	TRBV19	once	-	TGTGCCAGTAGTATTTTCTTGCTGAGCTCCTACAATGAGCAGTTCTTC	CASSIFLLSSYNEQFF
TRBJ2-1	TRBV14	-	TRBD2	TGTGCCAGCAGCCAGAGACTAGCGGGATACTACAATGAGCAGTTCTTC	CASSQRLAGYYNEQFF
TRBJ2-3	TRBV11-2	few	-	TGTGCCAGCAGAACAGGGCTAGAGCGGGCACCGGCAGATACGCAGTATTTT	CASRTGLERAPADTQYF
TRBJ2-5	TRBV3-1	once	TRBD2	TGTGCCAGCAGCCCCACCGGACTAGCGGGAGTAGAGACCCAGTACTTC	CASSPTGLAGVETQYF
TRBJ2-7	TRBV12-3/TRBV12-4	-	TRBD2	TGTGCCAGCGACACGACGACTAGCGGGATCTACGAGCAGTACTTC	CASDTTTSGIYEQYF